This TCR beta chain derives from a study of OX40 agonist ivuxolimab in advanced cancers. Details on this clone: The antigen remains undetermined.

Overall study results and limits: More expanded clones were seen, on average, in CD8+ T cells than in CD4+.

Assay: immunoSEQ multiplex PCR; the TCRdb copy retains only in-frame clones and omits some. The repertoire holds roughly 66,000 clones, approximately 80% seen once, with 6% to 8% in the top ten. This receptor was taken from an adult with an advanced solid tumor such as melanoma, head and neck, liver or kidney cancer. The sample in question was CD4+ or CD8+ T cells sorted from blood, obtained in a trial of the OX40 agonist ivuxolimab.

CDR3 region: CASRGIPLSGANVLTF. The CDR3, as DNA: TGTGCCAGTAGGGGGATTCCCCTCTCTGGGGCCAACGTCCTGACTTTC. V and J are TRBV19 and TRBJ2-6; unclear D gene. This CDR3 has 16 residues. CDR1 and CDR2 from the germline V gene are LNHDA and SQIVND (reference sequence). Deletions cut 6 bases from V and 0 bases from J, with 12 bases between.